The rows below give T cell receptor beta chains drawn from one sample of a study of cytomegalovirus exposure and HLA in healthy donors. Data came from immunoSEQ multiplex PCR; TCRdb stores just in-frame clones and leaves some out. The sample's table shows some 70,000 clones. The sequenced sample consisted of PBMCs. These receptors all come from a boy aged 5 to 17 in good health and CMV-seronegative. Both conserved end residues are part of each CDR3. The D gene is left open where the match is weak.

j_gene: TRBJ2-1
v_gene: TRBV30
d_gene: TRBD2
CDR3aa: CAWTGAGGGNEQFF
CDR3nt: TGTGCCTGGACGGGAGCGGGGGGCGGCAATGAGCAGTTCTTC

j_gene: TRBJ2-7
v_gene: TRBV5-6
d_gene: TRBD1
CDR3aa: CASSLGWTGKPYEQYF
CDR3nt: TGTGCCAGCAGCTTGGGATGGACAGGGAAACCCTACGAGCAGTACTTC

j_gene: TRBJ1-3
v_gene: TRBV19
d_gene: NA
CDR3aa: CASSLIPTGTFSGNTIYF
CDR3nt: TGTGCCAGTAGTCTAATTCCCACCGGGACATTCTCTGGAAACACCATATATTTT

j_gene: TRBJ2-2
v_gene: TRBV11-2
d_gene: TRBD2
CDR3aa: CASSLRLAGSDTGELFF
CDR3nt: TGTGCCAGCAGCTTAAGGCTAGCGGGTTCTGACACCGGGGAGCTGTTTTTT

j_gene: TRBJ2-2
v_gene: TRBV7-7
d_gene: TRBD2
CDR3aa: CASSPIAGAGTGELFF
CDR3nt: TGTGCCAGCAGCCCTATAGCGGGAGCGGGCACCGGGGAGCTGTTTTTT

j_gene: TRBJ2-7
v_gene: TRBV6-6
d_gene: NA
CDR3aa: CASSYLARGYEQYF
CDR3nt: TGTGCCAGCAGTTACCTAGCGAGGGGCTACGAGCAGTACTTC

j_gene: TRBJ1-1
v_gene: TRBV10-2
d_gene: TRBD1
CDR3aa: CASSERRTGEPAFF
CDR3nt: TGCGCCAGCAGTGAAAGACGGACAGGGGAGCCAGCTTTCTTT

j_gene: TRBJ1-6
v_gene: TRBV5-4
d_gene: TRBD1
CDR3aa: CASSWVTGTVDSPLHF
CDR3nt: TGTGCCAGCAGCTGGGTTACCGGGACAGTGGATTCACCCCTCCACTTT

j_gene: TRBJ2-1
v_gene: TRBV4-1
d_gene: TRBD2
CDR3aa: CASSPEGTSGVYNEQFF
CDR3nt: TGCGCCAGCAGCCCTGAGGGCACTAGCGGGGTATACAATGAGCAGTTCTTC

j_gene: TRBJ1-5
v_gene: TRBV5-1
d_gene: NA
CDR3aa: CASRLDGQPQHF
CDR3nt: TGCGCCAGCAGATTGGACGGTCAGCCCCAGCATTTT

j_gene: TRBJ1-1
v_gene: TRBV4-1
d_gene: NA
CDR3aa: CASRQDRREAFF
CDR3nt: TGCGCCAGCAGACAAGATCGGAGGGAGGCTTTCTTT

j_gene: TRBJ1-5
v_gene: TRBV7-3
d_gene: NA
CDR3aa: CASSFNLNQPQHF
CDR3nt: TGTGCCAGCAGCTTTAATCTCAATCAGCCCCAGCATTTT

j_gene: TRBJ1-1
v_gene: TRBV4-1
d_gene: TRBD1
CDR3aa: CASSQGQGMNTEAFF
CDR3nt: TGCGCCAGCAGCCAAGGACAGGGAATGAACACTGAAGCTTTCTTT

j_gene: TRBJ2-5
v_gene: TRBV5-1
d_gene: NA
CDR3aa: CASSLEAGGYQETQYF
CDR3nt: TGCGCCAGCAGCTTGGAGGCAGGGGGGTACCAAGAGACCCAGTACTTC

j_gene: TRBJ2-7
v_gene: TRBV5-1
d_gene: NA
CDR3aa: CASSPTGVPSYEQYF
CDR3nt: TGCGCCAGCAGCCCGACAGGTGTACCCTCCTACGAGCAGTACTTC

j_gene: TRBJ2-7
v_gene: TRBV10-2
d_gene: NA
CDR3aa: CASSAGEQYF
CDR3nt: TGCGCCAGCAGTGCGGGAGAGCAGTACTTC

j_gene: TRBJ2-2
v_gene: TRBV7-6
d_gene: TRBD2
CDR3aa: CASSLVDLGGLAGTGELFF
CDR3nt: TGTGCCAGCAGCTTAGTTGATCTAGGCGGACTAGCGGGCACCGGGGAGCTGTTTTTT

j_gene: TRBJ1-2
v_gene: TRBV4-1
d_gene: NA
CDR3aa: CASSQDPDGYTF
CDR3nt: TGCGCCAGCAGCCAAGATCCCGATGGCTACACCTTC

j_gene: TRBJ2-7
v_gene: TRBV4-2
d_gene: TRBD2
CDR3aa: CASSQDRYSGGGNYEQYF
CDR3nt: TGTGCCAGCAGCCAAGATCGTTATAGCGGGGGGGGAAACTACGAGCAGTACTTC

j_gene: TRBJ1-4
v_gene: TRBV5-1
d_gene: NA
CDR3aa: CASSFDRSNEKLFF
CDR3nt: TGCGCCAGCAGCTTTGACAGAAGTAATGAAAAACTGTTTTTT